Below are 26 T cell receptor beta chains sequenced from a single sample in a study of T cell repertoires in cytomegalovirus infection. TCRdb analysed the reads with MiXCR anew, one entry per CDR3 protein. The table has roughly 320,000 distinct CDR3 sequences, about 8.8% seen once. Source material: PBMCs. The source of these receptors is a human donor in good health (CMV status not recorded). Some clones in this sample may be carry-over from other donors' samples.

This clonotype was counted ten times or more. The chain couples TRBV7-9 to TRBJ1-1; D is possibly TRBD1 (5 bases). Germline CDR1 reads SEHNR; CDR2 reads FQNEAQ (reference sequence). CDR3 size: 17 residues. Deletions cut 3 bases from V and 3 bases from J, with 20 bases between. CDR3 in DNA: TGTGCCAGCAGCTTCTCAGTACGGGACCCATTTGACACTGAAGCTTTCTTT. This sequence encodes CASSFSVRDPFDTEAFF.

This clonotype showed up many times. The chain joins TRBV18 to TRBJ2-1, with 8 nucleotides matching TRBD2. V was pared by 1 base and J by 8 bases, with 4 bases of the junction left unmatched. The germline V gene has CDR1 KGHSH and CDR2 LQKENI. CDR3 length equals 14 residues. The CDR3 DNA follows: TGTGCCAGCTCACCACTGGCGGGGGGAGATGAGCAGTTCTTC. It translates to CASSPLAGGDEQFF. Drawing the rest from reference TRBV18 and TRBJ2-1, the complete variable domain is NAGVMQNPRHLVRRRGQEARLRCSPMKGHSHVYWYRQLPEEGLKFMVYLQKENIIDESGMPKERFSAEFPKEGPSILRIQQVVRGDSAAYFCASSPLAGGDEQFFGPGTRLTVL.

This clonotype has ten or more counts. CDR3 nucleotide sequence: TGCAGCGTTGGGACAGGGCTCTCTTTGAACACTGAAGCTTTCTTT. Protein product: CSVGTGLSLNTEAFF. This chain links TRBV29-1 with TRBJ1-1; 8 bases align to TRBD1. V dropped 4 bases and J dropped 0; count of bases not matched to a gene: 7. In germline, CDR1 is SQVTM, CDR2 ANQGSEA. There are 15 residues in the CDR3.

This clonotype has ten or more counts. CDR3 DNA sequence: TGTGCCAGCAGGCCGGGGGTGAGCTCCTACAATGAGCAGTTCTTC. Translating gives CASRPGVSSYNEQFF. The chain links TRBV6-5 to TRBJ2-1, with D maybe TRBD2 (6 bases). The CDR3 is 15 amino acids. V was pared by 6 bases and J by 0 bases, with 12 bases between. Germline values: CDR1 MNHEY, CDR2 SVGAGI.

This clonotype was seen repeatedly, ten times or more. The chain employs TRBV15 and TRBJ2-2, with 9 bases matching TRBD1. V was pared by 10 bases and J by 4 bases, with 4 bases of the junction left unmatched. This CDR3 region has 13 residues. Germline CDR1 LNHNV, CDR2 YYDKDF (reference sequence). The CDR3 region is CASGTGRTGELFF. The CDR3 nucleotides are TGTGCCAGTGGGACAGGGCGCACCGGGGAGCTGTTTTTT.

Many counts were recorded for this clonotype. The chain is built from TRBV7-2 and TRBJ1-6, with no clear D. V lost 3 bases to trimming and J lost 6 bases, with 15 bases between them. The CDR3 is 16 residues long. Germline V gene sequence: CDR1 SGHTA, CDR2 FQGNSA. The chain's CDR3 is CASSFAGQNLNSPLHF. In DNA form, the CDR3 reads TGTGCCAGCAGCTTCGCGGGTCAGAATCTTAATTCACCCCTCCACTTT. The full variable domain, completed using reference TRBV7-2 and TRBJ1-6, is GAGVSQSPSNKVTEKGKDVELRCDPISGHTALYWYRQSLGQGLEFLIYFQGNSAPDKSGLPSDRFSAERTGGSVSTLTIQRTQQEDSAVYLCASSFAGQNLNSPLHFGNGTRLTVT.

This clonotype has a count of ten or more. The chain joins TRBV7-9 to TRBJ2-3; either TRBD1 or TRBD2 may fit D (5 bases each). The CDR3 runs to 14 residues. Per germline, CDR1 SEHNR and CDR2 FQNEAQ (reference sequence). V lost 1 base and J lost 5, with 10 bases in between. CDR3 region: CASSLGDREDTQYF. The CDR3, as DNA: TGTGCCAGCAGCTTAGGGGACCGAGAAGATACGCAGTATTTT.

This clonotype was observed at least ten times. This CDR3 reads CASSEQGNTIYF. CDR3 nucleotide sequence: TGTGCCAGCAGCGAACAAGGAAACACCATATATTTT. V usage is TRBV7-2 and J usage is TRBJ1-3, with D uncertain. Trimming took 5 bases from V and 4 from J, leaving 6 bases between them. Germline loops: CDR1 SGHTA, CDR2 FQGNSA. The CDR3 has 12 residues.

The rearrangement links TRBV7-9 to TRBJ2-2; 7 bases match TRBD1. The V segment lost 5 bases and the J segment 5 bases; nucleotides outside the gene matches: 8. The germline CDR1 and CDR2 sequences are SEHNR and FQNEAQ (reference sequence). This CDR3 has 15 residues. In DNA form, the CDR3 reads TGTGCCAGCAGCCCCGACAGGGTTTGGACCGGGGAGCTGTTTTTT. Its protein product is CASSPDRVWTGELFF.

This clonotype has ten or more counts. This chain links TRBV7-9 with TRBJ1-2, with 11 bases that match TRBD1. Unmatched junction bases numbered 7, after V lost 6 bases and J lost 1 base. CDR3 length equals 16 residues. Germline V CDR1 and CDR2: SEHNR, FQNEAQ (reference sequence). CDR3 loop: CASSYRTGGINYGYTF. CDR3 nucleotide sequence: TGTGCCAGCAGTTATAGGACAGGGGGCATTAACTATGGCTACACCTTC.

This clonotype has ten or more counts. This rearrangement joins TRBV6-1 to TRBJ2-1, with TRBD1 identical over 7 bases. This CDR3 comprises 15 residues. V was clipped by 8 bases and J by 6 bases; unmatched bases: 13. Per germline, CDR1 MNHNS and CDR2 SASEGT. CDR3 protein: CASQVDRVRGNEQFF. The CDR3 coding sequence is TGTGCCAGCCAAGTTGACAGGGTTAGAGGCAATGAGCAGTTCTTC.

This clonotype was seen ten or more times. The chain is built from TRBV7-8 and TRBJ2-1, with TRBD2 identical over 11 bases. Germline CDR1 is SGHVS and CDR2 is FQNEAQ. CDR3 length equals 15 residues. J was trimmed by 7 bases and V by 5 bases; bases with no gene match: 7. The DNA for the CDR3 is TGTGCCAGCAGCCTTAGCGGGGGGGCCATGAATGAGCAGTTCTTC. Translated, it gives CASSLSGGAMNEQFF.

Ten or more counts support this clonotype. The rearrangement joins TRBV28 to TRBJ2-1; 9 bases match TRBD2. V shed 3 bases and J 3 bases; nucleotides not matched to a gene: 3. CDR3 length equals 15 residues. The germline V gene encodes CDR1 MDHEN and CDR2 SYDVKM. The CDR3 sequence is CASSLVAGDYNEQFF. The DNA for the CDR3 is TGTGCCAGCAGTTTGGTAGCGGGGGACTACAATGAGCAGTTCTTC.

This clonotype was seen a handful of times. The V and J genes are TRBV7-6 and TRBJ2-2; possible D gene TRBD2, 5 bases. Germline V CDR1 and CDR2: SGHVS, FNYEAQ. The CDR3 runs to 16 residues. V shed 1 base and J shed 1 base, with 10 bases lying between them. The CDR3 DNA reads TGTGCCAGCAGCTTAGGTCCCGGGGTGAACACCGGGGAGCTGTTTTTT. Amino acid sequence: CASSLGPGVNTGELFF.

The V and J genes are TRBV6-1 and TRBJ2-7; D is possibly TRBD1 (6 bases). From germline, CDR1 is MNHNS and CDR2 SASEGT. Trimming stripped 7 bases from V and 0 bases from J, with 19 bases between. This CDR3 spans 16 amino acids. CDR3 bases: TGTGCCAGCACCAGGGGAGCGGCTCTTTCCTCCTACGAGCAGTACTTC. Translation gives CASTRGAALSSYEQYF.

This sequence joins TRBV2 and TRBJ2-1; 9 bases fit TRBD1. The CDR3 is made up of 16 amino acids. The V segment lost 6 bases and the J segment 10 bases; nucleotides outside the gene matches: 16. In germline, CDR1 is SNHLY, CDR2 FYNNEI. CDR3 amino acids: CASSKLGLQGAREQFF. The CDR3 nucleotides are TGTGCCAGCAGCAAGCTTGGCCTACAGGGGGCGAGAGAGCAGTTCTTC.

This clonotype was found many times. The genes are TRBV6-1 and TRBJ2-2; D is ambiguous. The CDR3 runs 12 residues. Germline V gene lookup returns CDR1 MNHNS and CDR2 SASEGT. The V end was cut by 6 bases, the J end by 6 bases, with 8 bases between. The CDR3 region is CASRALAGELFF. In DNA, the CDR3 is TGTGCCAGCAGGGCCCTGGCCGGGGAGCTGTTTTTT.

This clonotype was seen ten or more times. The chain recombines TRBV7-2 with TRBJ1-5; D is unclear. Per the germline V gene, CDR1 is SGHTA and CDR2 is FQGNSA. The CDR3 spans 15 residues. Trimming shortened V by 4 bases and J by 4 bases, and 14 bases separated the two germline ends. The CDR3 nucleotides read TGTGCCAGCAGCTCCGGTGGAGGGAGGAATCAGCCCCAGCATTTT. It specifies CASSSGGGRNQPQHF. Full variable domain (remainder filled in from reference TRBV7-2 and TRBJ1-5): GAGVSQSPSNKVTEKGKDVELRCDPISGHTALYWYRQSLGQGLEFLIYFQGNSAPDKSGLPSDRFSAERTGGSVSTLTIQRTQQEDSAVYLCASSSGGGRNQPQHFGDGTRLSIL.

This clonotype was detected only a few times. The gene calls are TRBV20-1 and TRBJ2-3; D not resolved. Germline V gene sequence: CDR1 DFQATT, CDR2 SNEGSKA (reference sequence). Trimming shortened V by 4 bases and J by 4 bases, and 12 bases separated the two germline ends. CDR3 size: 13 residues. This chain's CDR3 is CSATRIRSDTQYF. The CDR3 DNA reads TGCAGTGCTACCCGGATTCGTTCAGATACGCAGTATTTT.

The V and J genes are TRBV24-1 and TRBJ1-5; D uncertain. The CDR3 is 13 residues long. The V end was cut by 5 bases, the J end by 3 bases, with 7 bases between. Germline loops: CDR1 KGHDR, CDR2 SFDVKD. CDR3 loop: CATSAQPNQPQHF. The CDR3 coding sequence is TGTGCCACCAGTGCTCAGCCCAATCAGCCCCAGCATTTT.

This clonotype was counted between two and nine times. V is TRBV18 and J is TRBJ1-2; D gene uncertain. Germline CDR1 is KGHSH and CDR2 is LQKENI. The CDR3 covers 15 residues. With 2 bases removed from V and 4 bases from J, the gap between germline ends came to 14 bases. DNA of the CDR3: TGTGCCAGCTCACCAGCCCCGGCAGAGGCCTATGGCTACACCTTC. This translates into CASSPAPAEAYGYTF.

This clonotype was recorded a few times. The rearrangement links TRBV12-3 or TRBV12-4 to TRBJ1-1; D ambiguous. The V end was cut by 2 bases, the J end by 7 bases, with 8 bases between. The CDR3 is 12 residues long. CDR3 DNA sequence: TGTGCCAGCAGTTTACAGAATATTGAAGCTTTCTTT. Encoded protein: CASSLQNIEAFF.

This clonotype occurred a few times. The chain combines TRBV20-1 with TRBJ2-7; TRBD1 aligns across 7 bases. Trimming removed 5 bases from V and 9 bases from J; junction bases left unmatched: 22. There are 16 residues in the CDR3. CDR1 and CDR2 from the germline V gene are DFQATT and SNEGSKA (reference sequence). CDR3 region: CSAPPFPPPGQRGQYV. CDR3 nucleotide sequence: TGCAGTGCTCCGCCTTTCCCGCCCCCGGGACAGAGGGGGCAGTACGTC.

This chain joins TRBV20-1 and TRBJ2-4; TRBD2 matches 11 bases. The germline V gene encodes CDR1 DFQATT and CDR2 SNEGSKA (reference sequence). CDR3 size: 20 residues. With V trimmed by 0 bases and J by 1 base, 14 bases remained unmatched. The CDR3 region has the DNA TGCAGTGCTAGAGATCGGAGTAGCGGGGGGGCCGAGACGGCCAAAAACATTCAGTACTTC. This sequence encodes CSARDRSSGGAETAKNIQYF.

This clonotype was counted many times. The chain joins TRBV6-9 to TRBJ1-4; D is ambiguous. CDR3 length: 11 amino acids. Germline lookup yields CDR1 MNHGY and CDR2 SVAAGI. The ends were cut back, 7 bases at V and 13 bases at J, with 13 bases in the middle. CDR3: CASIKGFILFF. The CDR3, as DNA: TGTGCCAGCATCAAGGGATTCATACTGTTTTTT.

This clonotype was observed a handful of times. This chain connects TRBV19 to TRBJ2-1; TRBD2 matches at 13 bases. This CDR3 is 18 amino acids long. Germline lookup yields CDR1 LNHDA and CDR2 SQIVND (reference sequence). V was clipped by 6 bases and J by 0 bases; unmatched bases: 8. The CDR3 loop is CASRIGLAGAYSYNEQFF. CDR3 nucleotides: TGTGCCAGTAGGATTGGACTAGCGGGGGCCTACTCCTACAATGAGCAGTTCTTC.